This is a list of T cell receptor beta chains from one sample in a study of T cells after posttransplantation cyclophosphamide. Measured with immunoSEQ multiplex PCR; TCRdb has only the in-frame clones, and not every one. The listing records some 31 clones. The sample in question was skin tissue, obtained just under 40 days after allogeneic stem cell transplant with posttransplant cyclophosphamide. Receptor source: a male patient in his 50s who received an allogeneic stem cell transplant from a related donor and was CMV-positive. A share of the T cells may be of graft donor origin. CDR3s include the opening cysteine and the closing phenylalanine or tryptophan. D genes are given only for firm matches.

d_call	j_call	v_call	cdr3_nt	cdr3_aa
TRBD2	TRBJ2-7	TRBV7-2	TGTGCCAGCAGCCCAGGTGCATTAGCGGGAAAGAAGCAGTACTTC	CASSPGALAGKKQYF
.	TRBJ2-5	TRBV11-2	TGTGCCAGCAGCTTGATAGCGGAGACCCAGTACTTC	CASSLIAETQYF
.	TRBJ2-1	TRBV21-1	TGTGCCAGCAGTAGCTCATTGCTACACCATTCCGACAATGAGCAGTTCTTC	CASSSSLLHHSDNEQFF
.	TRBJ2-3	TRBV9	TGTGCCAGCAGCTATCAACGGGAGAGGAGCACAGATACGCAGTATTTT	CASSYQRERSTDTQYF
.	TRBJ2-5	TRBV4-1	TGCGCCAGCAGCCCCCTGGGTAGCGGAGCGGTGGAGACCCAGTACTTC	CASSPLGSGAVETQYF
TRBD1	TRBJ2-7	TRBV19	TGTGCCAGTACTCTGACAGGGCGCTCCTACGAGCAGTACTTC	CASTLTGRSYEQYF
.	TRBJ2-6	TRBV10-1	TGCGCCAGCAGTTTTCACGAAAGATCGCACAAAAGTCGGGCCAACGTCCTGACTTTC	CASSFHERSHKSRANVLTF